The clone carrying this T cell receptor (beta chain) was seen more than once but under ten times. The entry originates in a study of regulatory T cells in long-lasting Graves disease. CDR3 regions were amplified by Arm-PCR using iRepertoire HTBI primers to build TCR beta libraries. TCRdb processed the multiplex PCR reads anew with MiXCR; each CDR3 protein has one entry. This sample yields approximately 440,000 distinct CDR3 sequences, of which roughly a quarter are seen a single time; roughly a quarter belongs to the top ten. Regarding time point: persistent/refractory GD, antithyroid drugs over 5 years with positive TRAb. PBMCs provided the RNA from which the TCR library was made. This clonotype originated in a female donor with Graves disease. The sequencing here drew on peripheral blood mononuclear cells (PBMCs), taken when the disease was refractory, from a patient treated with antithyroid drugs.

The DNA for the CDR3 is TGTGCCAGCACCCAGGGAGGAAGGGCGTCCGGGGAGCTGTTTTTT. Protein product: CASTQGGRASGELFF. The V and J genes are TRBV7-9 and TRBJ2-2; D is perhaps TRBD2 (6 bases). The CDR3 loop spans 15 amino acids. The germline CDR1 and CDR2 sequences are SEHNR and FQNEAQ (reference sequence). The V end was cut by 7 bases, the J end by 6 bases, with 18 bases between.